This T cell receptor (beta chain) was sequenced during a study of T cell responses to AZD1222 COVID-19 vaccine. Worth noting for this clone: No antigen is known for it.

The V and J ends lost 5 bases and 2 bases respectively, with 22 bases between them. The CDR3 totals 17 residues. The germline CDR1 and CDR2 sequences are SGHAT and FQNNGV. Overall study results and limits: Donors, mostly white British, included more females; clonal diversity was possibly underestimated. CD4 TCRs associated with vaccination spanned spike, dominating at 160-218 and 743-854. When two AZD1222 doses had been given, Spike-specific TCR breadth and depth rose.

Clones were sequenced by immunoSEQ multiplex PCR, and TCRdb holds only the in-frame ones, with some missing. The sample carries about 92,000 clones, 80% to 90% recorded once. V is TRBV11-2 and J is TRBJ2-7; D not resolved. The sequencing used peripheral blood, collected on day 0 of AZD1222 vaccination. The TCR was taken from an adult in good health. CDR3 coding DNA: TGTGCCAGCAGCCGAGTTTTATACAGCTCATTGGCCTACGAGCAGTACTTC. Its translation is CASSRVLYSSLAYEQYF.